The 9 T cell receptor beta chains in this list originate from one sample, sequenced in a study of T-cell reconstitution after alpha-beta-depleted transplantation in children. The authors prepared the TCRbeta library with unique molecular identifiers. TCRdb called the PCR reads again in MiXCR, with one record for every CDR3 protein. The sample yields approximately 230,000 distinct CDR3 sequences, about 24% seen once. This specimen consisted of PBMCs, mostly from graft donor cells, obtained 360 days after TCRalphabeta/CD19-depleted stem cell transplant. These receptors all stem from a female patient aged 2 to 10 who had a stem cell transplant for congenital amegakaryocytic thrombocytopenia, so the T cells may come from the graft donor.

This clonotype has only a few counts. The chain couples TRBV12-3 or TRBV12-4 to TRBJ1-2; a possible D gene is TRBD1 (5 bases). This CDR3 spans 14 amino acids. V lost 5 bases and J 4 bases, leaving 14 bases between the germline ends. Here the CDR3 reads CASSPFRGAYGYTF. The CDR3 nucleotides read TGTGCCAGCAGTCCATTCCGGGGCGCCTATGGCTACACCTTC.

The chain carries TRBV20-1 and TRBJ2-5, with TRBD2 identical over 7 bases. Per germline, CDR1 DFQATT and CDR2 SNEGSKA (reference sequence). The CDR3 spans 14 residues. The trim removed 2 bases at V and 1 base at J, leaving 4 bases unmatched. The CDR3 reads CSARIAGIQETQYF. The CDR3 bases are TGCAGTGCTAGAATAGCGGGCATCCAAGAGACCCAGTACTTC.

This clonotype was seen a handful of times. The chain uses TRBV5-1 and TRBJ2-7; perhaps TRBD1 as D (6 bases). CDR1 and CDR2 (germline): SGHRS, YFSETQ. This CDR3 is built from 15 residues. V lost 0 bases to trimming and J lost 0 bases, with 10 bases between them. The CDR3 nucleotides are TGCGCCAGCAGCTTGGCCGGGGACAACTCCTACGAGCAGTACTTC. Amino acids: CASSLAGDNSYEQYF.

The chain links TRBV29-1 to TRBJ1-2; 12 nucleotides align to TRBD1. V shed 6 bases and J 7 bases; nucleotides not matched to a gene: 15. Germline CDR1 is SQVTM and CDR2 is ANQGSEA. The CDR3 has 16 residues. CDR3 sequence: CSVGKSSGQGAGGYTF. CDR3 DNA sequence: TGCAGCGTAGGAAAGAGTTCGGGACAGGGGGCGGGTGGCTACACCTTC.

This clonotype occurred many times. The V gene is TRBV3-1, the J gene TRBJ2-7; 7 bases are shared with TRBD1. Germline lookup yields CDR1 LGHDT and CDR2 YNNKEL (reference sequence). The CDR3 is 14 residues long. Trimming cost V 4 bases and J 2 bases; bases outside gene matches: 5. CDR3 coding DNA: TGTGCCAGCAGCCTGACAGGGACCCCCTACGAGCAGTACTTC. Translating gives CASSLTGTPYEQYF.

This clonotype was counted only a few times. The V gene is TRBV12-3 or TRBV12-4, the J gene TRBJ2-3; D may correspond to TRBD1 or TRBD2 (6 bases each). This CDR3 comprises 16 residues. V was shortened by 6 bases and J by 2 bases, with 18 bases between the two germline ends. The CDR3 here is CASRGGWGPDTDTQYF. In nucleotides, the CDR3 is TGTGCCAGCAGGGGGGGATGGGGGCCGGACACAGATACGCAGTATTTT.

V usage is TRBV9 and J usage is TRBJ2-1, with a tentative D call TRBD2 (6 bases). V was shortened by 0 bases and J by 4 bases, with 17 bases between the two germline ends. CDR3 size: 17 residues. Germline values: CDR1 SGDLS, CDR2 YYNGEE. The CDR3 is CASSVDHMGGSYNEQFF. CDR3 nucleotides: TGTGCCAGCAGCGTAGATCACATGGGGGGATCTTACAATGAGCAGTTCTTC.

The chain combines TRBV5-1 with TRBJ1-6, with no clear D. Germline values: CDR1 SGHRS, CDR2 YFSETQ. This CDR3 region has 14 residues. Trimming took off 4 bases at V and 0 bases at J, with 5 bases between the two ends. The CDR3 loop is CASSDSSYNSPLHF. Here the CDR3 DNA reads TGCGCCAGCAGCGATAGCTCCTATAATTCACCCCTCCACTTT.

This clonotype was recorded at least ten times. The chain recombines TRBV29-1 with TRBJ2-1; 8 nucleotides align to TRBD1. The V gene's germline CDR1 is SQVTM and CDR2 ANQGSEA. This CDR3 is built from 14 residues. V lost 6 bases and J lost 6; bases outside the gene matches: 10. The CDR3 coding sequence is TGCAGCGTGACAGGGGTTTTCTCTCGCAATGAGCAGTTCTTC. Residues: CSVTGVFSRNEQFF.